This paragraph reports one T cell receptor (beta chain). No treatment of any kind had been given to any patient before thyroid surgery. This sample was included in a study of metastatic and nonmetastatic thyroid tumors. Under the authors' procedure: In papillary thyroid cancer, a distant-metastasis classifier was built using CDR3 differences across clinicopathological groups. MiXCR reprocessed the PCR reads for TCRdb. For this entry, the V and J calls and clone size follow TCRdb and not the study's own pipeline. The sample consists of roughly 98,000 clones, under 15% of them appearing once. The CDR3 consists of 17 residues. Germline CDR1 is SGHRS and CDR2 is YFSETQ. V lost 1 base and J lost 2, with 19 bases in between.

This chain uses TRBV5-1 with TRBJ2-7; tentative D call: TRBD2 (5 bases). The specimen sequenced was blood. The receptor was derived from a female donor with papillary thyroid cancer or a benign thyroid nodule (not recorded which). Some clones in this sample may be carry-over from other donors' samples. CDR3 protein: CASSLSAGTRSTYEQYF. The DNA of the CDR3 is TGCGCCAGCAGCTTGTCGGCGGGTACAAGGAGTACCTACGAGCAGTACTTC.